Below, 21 T cell receptor beta chains from the same sample are listed, as sequenced in a study of T-cell memory formation after mild COVID-19. TCRdb ran MiXCR on the 5' RACE reads and lists one entry per CDR3 protein. Of roughly 400,000 distinct CDR3 sequences listed, about 16% were seen once; the top ten hold 20% to 25%. Sequencing was performed on PBMCs or a T cell subset sorted from them (not recorded which). The receptors stem from a man aged 18 to 30 who had mild COVID-19 (a few samples of this study predate the infection). Cell type and time point are not known.

A few counts support this clonotype. V gene TRBV6-1 combines with J gene TRBJ1-5; D unclear. This CDR3 region has 11 residues. Trimming removed 6 bases from V and 4 bases from J, with 4 bases in between. CDR1 and CDR2 from the germline V gene are MNHNS and SASEGT. CDR3 nucleotides: TGTGCCAGCAGCGAAAATCAGCCCCAGCATTTT. Amino acids: CASSENQPQHF.

The chain recombines TRBV2 with TRBJ1-1; D not certain. This CDR3 has 13 amino acids. The ends were cut back, 3 bases at V and 9 bases at J, with 14 bases in the middle. The germline gives CDR1 SNHLY, CDR2 FYNNEI. The CDR3 sequence is CASSDWRTTQAFF. For the CDR3, the DNA is TGTGCCAGCAGTGATTGGCGAACGACTCAAGCTTTCTTT.

J is TRBJ2-4 and V is TRBV7-2; D is ambiguous. Between the trimmed V and J ends, which lost 7 bases and 2 bases, there was a span of 9 bases. Germline V gene sequence: CDR1 SGHTA, CDR2 FQGNSA. This CDR3 spans 13 amino acids. CDR3 sequence (DNA): TGTGCCAGCATGGGCGCGACCAAAAACATTCAGTACTTC. It yields the protein CASMGATKNIQYF.

This clonotype came up many times. This sequence joins TRBV7-9 and TRBJ1-1; D possibly corresponds to TRBD1 (5 bases). V lost 2 bases to trimming and J lost 5 bases, with 12 bases between them. CDR1 is SEHNR, CDR2 FQNEAQ, per germline (reference sequence). This CDR3 region has 14 residues. The CDR3 protein is CASSLSREATEAFF. The CDR3 nucleotides are TGTGCCAGCAGCTTATCCAGGGAAGCGACTGAAGCTTTCTTT. Full variable domain (remainder filled in from reference TRBV7-9 and TRBJ1-1): DTGVSQNPRHKITKRGQNVTFRCDPISEHNRLYWYRQTLGQGPEFLTYFQNEAQLEKSRLLSDRFSAERPKGSFSTLEIQRTEQGDSAMYLCASSLSREATEAFFGQGTRLTVV.

The chain combines TRBV5-1 with TRBJ2-1; 8 bases fit TRBD2. V was clipped by 7 bases and J by 8 bases; unmatched bases: 11. Germline CDR1 is SGHRS and CDR2 is YFSETQ. This CDR3 has 14 residues. For the CDR3, the DNA is TGCGCCAGCGCCCGGGGGGGCAGGGGCGATGAGCAGTTCTTC. Amino acids: CASARGGRGDEQFF.

The sample holds a few counts of this clonotype. The chain uses TRBV20-1 and TRBJ1-4, with a weak D call TRBD1 (5 bases). This CDR3 is built from 12 residues. The ends were cut back, 7 bases at V and 7 bases at J, with 13 bases in the middle. The germline V gene has CDR1 DFQATT and CDR2 SNEGSKA (reference sequence). The CDR3 DNA follows: TGCAGTGGACGAGGGGACCCTGAAAAACTGTTTTTT. Protein product: CSGRGDPEKLFF.

This clonotype was observed at least ten times. The V gene is TRBV6-6, the J gene TRBJ1-5; D is unclear. Germline values: CDR1 MNHNY, CDR2 SVGAGI (reference sequence). The V and J ends lost 7 bases and 8 bases respectively, with 6 bases between them. The CDR3 contains 10 residues. This CDR3 reads CASNIEPQHF. The CDR3 region has the DNA TGTGCCAGCAACATAGAGCCCCAGCATTTT.

This clonotype was detected only a few times. The chain uses TRBV24-1 and TRBJ2-5; 9 nucleotides align to TRBD2. This CDR3 comprises 16 residues. The germline gives CDR1 KGHDR, CDR2 SFDVKD. Trimming removed 4 bases from V and 2 bases from J; junction bases left unmatched: 7. The CDR3 region has the DNA TGTGCCACCAGTGACCCCGGGACTAGCAAACAAGAGACCCAGTACTTC. It is translated as CATSDPGTSKQETQYF.

This chain links TRBV12-5 with TRBJ2-3, with D unclear. V was cut by 6 bases and J by 6 bases, with 16 bases left in between. CDR1 is LGHNT, CDR2 FRNRAP, per germline. This CDR3 comprises 14 residues. The CDR3 here is CASGPGWMDDTQYF. CDR3 bases: TGTGCTAGTGGCCCCGGCTGGATGGACGATACGCAGTATTTT.

V gene TRBV11-1 combines with J gene TRBJ1-4; 8 nucleotides align to TRBD1. Trimming cost V 4 bases and J 8 bases; bases outside gene matches: 6. Per germline, CDR1 SGHAT and CDR2 FQDESV (reference sequence). CDR3 length equals 14 residues. The CDR3 sequence is CASSSDRGSEKLFF. The CDR3 nucleotides read TGTGCCAGCAGCTCCGACAGGGGAAGCGAAAAACTGTTTTTT.

This clonotype was picked up a small number of times. The V gene is TRBV5-8, the J gene TRBJ1-1, with D tentatively TRBD1 (5 bases). There are 16 residues in the CDR3. Germline V lookup: CDR1 SGHTS, CDR2 YDEGEE. V lost 3 bases and J 4 bases, leaving 19 bases between the germline ends. CDR3 sequence reads: CASSWEGGASRTEAFF. The CDR3 region has the DNA TGTGCCAGCAGCTGGGAAGGCGGGGCATCGCGCACTGAAGCTTTCTTT.

The chain couples TRBV11-1 to TRBJ1-1, with TRBD1 identical over 10 bases. Losses at the gene ends were 3 bases for V and 9 bases for J; bases not matched to a gene: 7. From germline, CDR1 is SGHAT and CDR2 FQDESV (reference sequence). The CDR3 is 14 residues long. The CDR3 region has the DNA TGTGCCAGCAGCTTTGACAGGGGGCGAAGTAAAGCTTTCTTT. Amino acids: CASSFDRGRSKAFF.

This clonotype was found a few times. V is TRBV7-9 and J is TRBJ2-5; 9 bases map to TRBD1. Germline lookup yields CDR1 SEHNR and CDR2 FQNEAQ (reference sequence). This CDR3 region has 14 residues. Germline trimming cut 9 bases from V and 4 bases from J; bases unmatched to any gene: 9. CDR3 bases: TGTGCCAGAAGCGGGGACAGGGAGGGAGAGACCCAGTACTTC. Translated, it gives CARSGDREGETQYF.

This clonotype was picked up a small number of times. The V call is TRBV6-2 or TRBV6-3, the J call TRBJ1-1; 8 bases align to TRBD1. Germline V gives CDR1 MNHEY, CDR2 SVGEGT. CDR3 length equals 14 residues. Unmatched junction bases numbered 6, after V lost 6 bases and J lost 3 bases. The CDR3 DNA reads as TGTGCCAGCAGGCTTACAGGGGGTTACACTGAAGCTTTCTTT. Its protein product is CASRLTGGYTEAFF.

This clonotype was seen a handful of times. V gene TRBV6-1 combines with J gene TRBJ2-7; D is perhaps TRBD1 or TRBD2 (5 bases each). With 6 bases removed from V and 0 bases from J, the gap between germline ends came to 15 bases. The CDR3 runs 15 residues. Germline lookup yields CDR1 MNHNS and CDR2 SASEGT. The CDR3 here is CASRKTGTVSYEQYF. Here the CDR3 DNA reads TGTGCCAGCAGGAAAACCGGGACGGTCTCCTACGAGCAGTACTTC.

The chain uses TRBV4-3 and TRBJ2-2, with D perhaps TRBD2 (6 bases). From germline, CDR1 is LGHNA and CDR2 YSLEER. The CDR3 totals 15 residues. V was shortened by 6 bases and J by 2 bases, with 13 bases between the two germline ends. The CDR3 reads CASRFSSENTGELFF. CDR3 nucleotide sequence: TGCGCCAGCAGGTTCTCTAGCGAAAACACCGGGGAGCTGTTTTTT.

This clonotype was seen repeatedly, ten times or more. This chain uses TRBV21-1 with TRBJ2-2; the table's D call, TRBD1, was not checked against the DNA. TRBV21-1 constitutes a pseudogene. The CDR3 is 15 amino acids. This chain's CDR3 is CASSAPTGRTGELFF. The CDR3 region has the DNA TGTGCCAGCAGCGCACCGACAGGGAGGACCGGGGAGCTGTTTTTT.

There are a few counts of this clonotype. The V gene is TRBV4-1, the J gene TRBJ1-5, with TRBD1 matching over 8 bases. This CDR3 has 15 amino acids. From germline, CDR1 is MGHRA and CDR2 YSYEKL. V was pared by 4 bases and J by 4 bases, with 6 bases of the junction left unmatched. CDR3 sequence reads: CASSLPGQGNQPQHF. The CDR3 bases are TGCGCCAGCAGCCTTCCCGGACAGGGTAATCAGCCCCAGCATTTT.

The V and J genes are TRBV20-1 and TRBJ2-3; 8 bases map to TRBD2. V lost 4 bases and J lost 5; bases outside the gene matches: 5. There are 13 residues in the CDR3. Germline CDR1 and CDR2: DFQATT and SNEGSKA (reference sequence). CDR3 sequence reads: CSAISGGVDTQYF. CDR3 in DNA: TGCAGTGCTATAAGCGGGGGAGTAGATACGCAGTATTTT.

This clonotype came up many times. The rearrangement uses TRBV20-1 and TRBJ2-3; 10 positions match TRBD2. Germline V gene data show CDR1 as DFQATT and CDR2 as SNEGSKA (reference sequence). V lost 5 bases, J lost 5 bases, and 10 bases stayed unmatched. The length of the CDR3 is 15 residues. Here the CDR3 reads CSAADSGGAGDTQYF. Here the CDR3 DNA reads TGCAGTGCTGCAGACAGCGGGGGGGCGGGAGATACGCAGTATTTT.

A few counts support this clonotype. The rearrangement joins TRBV12-3 or TRBV12-4 to TRBJ1-2; possibly TRBD1 for D (5 bases). This CDR3 region has 13 residues. V gave up 4 bases and J gave up 3 bases, with 9 bases separating them. The CDR3 is CASSSGLYYGYTF. The CDR3 DNA is TGTGCCAGCAGTTCGGGACTTTACTATGGCTACACCTTC.